These 17 T cell receptor beta chains were all obtained from the same sample, sequenced in a study of cytomegalovirus exposure and HLA in healthy donors. Researchers ran the PCR with 60 Vbeta and 13 Jbeta primers. Some clones are missing from TCRdb's copy, which holds only in-frame ones; the method was immunoSEQ multiplex PCR. The repertoire holds tens of thousands of clones, with 75% to 85% as singletons. The specimen was PBMCs. These receptors all come from a male donor in good health and CMV-seronegative.

This clone was observed a single time. This sequence joins TRBV7-9 and TRBJ1-1; 10 nucleotides align to TRBD1. With 10 bases clipped from V and 4 bases from J, the junction kept 6 bases outside the gene matches. Germline loops: CDR1 SEHNR, CDR2 FQNEAQ (reference sequence). The CDR3 length is 13 residues. The chain's CDR3 is CATRQGAGTEAFF. The CDR3 DNA reads TGTGCCACCCGACAGGGGGCGGGCACTGAAGCTTTCTTT.

This chain joins TRBV5-1 and TRBJ1-5, with D maybe TRBD1 (5 bases). The CDR3 extends over 15 amino acids. CDR1 SGHRS and CDR2 YFSETQ come from the germline V gene. Trimming shortened V by 4 bases and J by 2 bases, and 13 bases separated the two germline ends. The chain's CDR3 is CASSPTPGGNQPQHF. For the CDR3, the DNA is TGCGCCAGCAGCCCGACCCCGGGGGGCAATCAGCCCCAGCATTTT.

A note on this clone: No conserved phenylalanine or tryptophan is present at the end of the CDR3, so a read error is the likely explanation. This chain links TRBV5-6 with TRBJ1-2; tentatively, D is TRBD1 (6 bases). CDR1 and CDR2 from the germline V gene are SGHDT and YYEEEE. The length of the CDR3 is 13 residues. The ends were cut back, 5 bases at V and 4 bases at J, with 12 bases in the middle. The CDR3 loop reads CASRSGVGYGYTV. CDR3 nucleotides: TGTGCCAGCAGGTCAGGGGTAGGCTATGGCTACACCGTC.

V usage is TRBV18 and J usage is TRBJ1-6; D ambiguous. CDR1 KGHSH and CDR2 LQKENI come from the germline V gene. V was pared by 2 bases and J by 9 bases, with 14 bases between. The CDR3 length is 15 residues. The CDR3, as DNA: TGTGCCAGCTCACCAAATGAGGGAATGGGTTCACCCCTCCACTTT. Translated: CASSPNEGMGSPLHF.

The J gene is TRBJ2-1, the V gene TRBV7-9; possible D gene TRBD2, 6 bases. The CDR3 is 15 amino acids. V was shortened by 4 bases and J by 2 bases, with 12 bases between the two germline ends. Germline assignment: CDR1 SEHNR and CDR2 FQNEAQ (reference sequence). The CDR3 DNA reads as TGTGCCAGCAGCTCGTCCGGGACTGCCTACAATGAGCAGTTCTTC. Its translation: CASSSSGTAYNEQFF.

This clone was seen once. CDR3 DNA sequence: TGTGCCATCAGTCCTCCCGGGGACACTGAAGCTTTCTTT. Protein: CAISPPGDTEAFF. The chain is built from TRBV10-3 and TRBJ1-1; no reliable D call. Germline V lookup: CDR1 ENHRY, CDR2 SYGVKD. The CDR3 is 13 amino acids. V was cut by 5 bases and J by 3 bases, with 10 bases left in between.

The J gene is TRBJ2-2, the V gene TRBV2; possible D gene TRBD1, 5 bases. Germline loops: CDR1 SNHLY, CDR2 FYNNEI. V was shortened by 7 bases and J by 4 bases, with 10 bases between the two germline ends. This CDR3 has 13 residues. In nucleotides, the CDR3 is TGTGCCAGCATTGGACAACCCACCGGGGAGCTGTTTTTT. The encoded protein is CASIGQPTGELFF.

With respect to this clone: One end of the junction fails to match germline, which may point to a read error. V is TRBV12-5 and J is TRBJ2-1, with D possibly being TRBD2 (6 bases). CDR1 and CDR2 (germline): LGHNT, FRNRAP. The CDR3 runs to 13 residues. The CDR3 DNA is TGTGCTAGTGGGGAGCCGGGAGACAATGGGCAGTTCTTC. Protein sequence: CASGEPGDNGQFF.

The CDR3 DNA follows: TGTGCCTGGGGACAGAGCCCCACAGATACGCAGTATTTT. It translates to CAWGQSPTDTQYF. The chain links TRBV30 to TRBJ2-3; tentatively, D is TRBD1 (6 bases). Trimming cost V 5 bases and J 2 bases, with 11 bases left between them. Germline V gene lookup returns CDR1 GTSNPN and CDR2 SVGIG (reference sequence). This CDR3 region has 13 residues. Filled out from reference TRBV30 and TRBJ2-3, the complete variable domain reads SQTIHQWPATLVQPVGSPLSLECTVEGTSNPNLYWYRQAAGRGLQLLFYSVGIGQISSEVPQNLSASRPQDRQFILSSKKLLLSDSGFYLCAWGQSPTDTQYFGPGTRLTVL.

The CDR3 spells CASSERGGSYNEQFF. DNA of the CDR3: TGCGCCAGCAGTGAGCGGGGGGGCTCCTACAATGAGCAGTTCTTC. The V gene is TRBV10-1, the J gene TRBJ2-1; 8 nucleotides match TRBD2. The junction had 0 bases not matched to a gene; V was cut back by 2 bases and J by 0 bases. CDR3 length: 15 residues. Germline-derived CDR1 and CDR2 are WNHNN and SYGVQD (reference sequence).

This sequence joins TRBV6-5 and TRBJ2-5; D remains unclear. V lost 2 bases and J lost 2, with 6 bases in between. Germline V CDR1 and CDR2: MNHEY, SVGAGI. This CDR3 region has 13 residues. CDR3 amino acids: CASSYERQETQYF. DNA of the CDR3: TGTGCCAGCAGTTACGAGAGACAAGAGACCCAGTACTTC.

The CDR3 loop reads CASSSGATNYGYTF. CDR3 nucleotide sequence: TGTGCCAGCAGCTCCGGAGCCACTAACTATGGCTACACCTTC. The chain joins TRBV7-9 to TRBJ1-2; no firm D call. CDR3 length: 14 amino acids. V was shortened by 4 bases and J by 0 bases, with 9 bases between the two germline ends. From germline, CDR1 is SEHNR and CDR2 FQNEAQ (reference sequence).

The gene calls are TRBV19 and TRBJ1-1; maybe TRBD1 (5 bases). CDR1 and CDR2 from the germline V gene are LNHDA and SQIVND (reference sequence). The CDR3 contains 14 residues. Trimming cost V 5 bases and J 4 bases, with 14 bases left between them. As DNA, the CDR3 is TGTGCCAGTAGTCCCCCCCGGGGGTTCACTGAAGCTTTCTTT. Its translation is CASSPPRGFTEAFF. The full variable domain, in which reference TRBV19 and TRBJ1-1 provide the parts outside the CDR3, is DGGITQSPKYLFRKEGQNVTLSCEQNLNHDAMYWYRQDPGQGLRLIYYSQIVNDFQKGDIAEGYSVSREKKESFPLTVTSAQKNPTAFYLCASSPPRGFTEAFFGQGTRLTVV.

The gene calls are TRBV9 and TRBJ1-2; tentative D call: TRBD1 (6 bases). Trimming removed 0 bases from V and 8 bases from J, with 17 bases in between. CDR1 and CDR2 (germline): SGDLS, YYNGEE. CDR3 length: 15 amino acids. For the CDR3, the DNA is TGTGCCAGCAGCGTAGACCCGGGCGGGAGGGGGGGCTACACCTTC. It yields the protein CASSVDPGGRGGYTF.

The chain links TRBV6-5 to TRBJ1-1, with D unclear. The CDR3 consists of 13 residues. Trimming shortened V by 1 base and J by 4 bases, and 7 bases separated the two germline ends. Germline V gives CDR1 MNHEY, CDR2 SVGAGI. The CDR3: CASSYWESTEAFF. As DNA, the CDR3 is TGTGCCAGCAGTTACTGGGAGAGCACTGAAGCTTTCTTT.

The V and J genes are TRBV6-5 and TRBJ2-2; 9 bases line up with TRBD2. Germline V gene data show CDR1 as MNHEY and CDR2 as SVGAGI. Losses at the gene ends were 8 bases for V and 4 bases for J; bases not matched to a gene: 5. The CDR3 totals 14 residues. CDR3 residues: CASSWRGGTGELFF. CDR3 coding DNA: TGTGCCAGCTCATGGCGGGGGGGCACCGGGGAGCTGTTTTTT.

This clone came up a few times. CDR3 nucleotide sequence: TGTGCCAGTAGCACGTCGAGGGTGGCAGCTTTAAGCAATCAGCCCCAGCATTTT. Protein: CASSTSRVAALSNQPQHF. The J gene is TRBJ1-5, the V gene TRBV19; D not resolved. The germline V gene has CDR1 LNHDA and CDR2 SQIVND (reference sequence). Trimming removed 6 bases from V and 1 base from J, with 22 bases in between. The CDR3 covers 18 residues.